This T cell receptor (beta chain) was recorded in a study of T-cell memory formation after mild COVID-19. Study-wide findings and caveats: Memory sampled before infection contained some responding clones, suggesting cross-reactive memory joined.

5'RACE, which relied on constant-segment primers, yielded TCR alpha and TCR beta cDNA libraries carrying sample barcodes and UMIs. TCRdb analysed the 5' RACE reads with MiXCR anew, one entry per CDR3 protein. The profile shows over 500,000 distinct CDR3 sequences, around 15% of them singletons. CDR3 length equals 12 residues. Germline-derived CDR1 and CDR2 are DFQATT and SNEGSKA (reference sequence). With 3 bases removed from V and 4 bases from J, the gap between germline ends came to 8 bases. This clonotype occurred a few times. Its specificity is not known. Material for sequencing was PBMCs or a T cell subset sorted from them (not recorded which). The chain is built from TRBV20-1 and TRBJ2-3, with D uncertain. The receptor's source is an adult woman who had mild COVID-19 (a few samples of this study predate the infection). Cell type and time point are not known. The CDR3 DNA sequence: TGCAGTGCTAGTACGGGCGCAGATACGCAGTATTTT. It codes for CSASTGADTQYF.